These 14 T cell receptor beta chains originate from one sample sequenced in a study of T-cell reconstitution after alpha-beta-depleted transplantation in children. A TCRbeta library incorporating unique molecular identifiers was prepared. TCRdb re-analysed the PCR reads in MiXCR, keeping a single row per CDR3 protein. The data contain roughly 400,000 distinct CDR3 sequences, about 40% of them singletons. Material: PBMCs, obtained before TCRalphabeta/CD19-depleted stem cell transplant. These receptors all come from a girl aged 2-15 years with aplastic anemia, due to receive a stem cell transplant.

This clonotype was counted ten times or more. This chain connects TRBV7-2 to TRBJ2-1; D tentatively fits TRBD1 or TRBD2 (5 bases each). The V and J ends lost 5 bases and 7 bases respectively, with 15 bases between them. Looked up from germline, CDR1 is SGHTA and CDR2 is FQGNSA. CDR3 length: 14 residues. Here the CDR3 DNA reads TGTGCCAGCAGCCCCCTTTCCGGGGCGAATGAGCAGTTCTTC. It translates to CASSPLSGANEQFF.

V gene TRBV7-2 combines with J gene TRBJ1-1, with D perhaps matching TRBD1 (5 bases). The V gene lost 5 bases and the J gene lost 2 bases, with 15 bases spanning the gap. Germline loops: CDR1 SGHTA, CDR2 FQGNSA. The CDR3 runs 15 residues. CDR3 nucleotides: TGTGCCAGCAGCCCCCAGGGCCACCTAAACACTGAAGCTTTCTTT. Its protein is CASSPQGHLNTEAFF.

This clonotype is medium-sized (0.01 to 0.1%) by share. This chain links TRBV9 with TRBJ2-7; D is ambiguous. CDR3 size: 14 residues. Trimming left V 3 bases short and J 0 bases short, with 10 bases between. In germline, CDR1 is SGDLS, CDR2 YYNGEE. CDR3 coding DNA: TGTGCCAGCAGCGGTTACTCGAACTCCTACGAGCAGTACTTC. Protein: CASSGYSNSYEQYF.

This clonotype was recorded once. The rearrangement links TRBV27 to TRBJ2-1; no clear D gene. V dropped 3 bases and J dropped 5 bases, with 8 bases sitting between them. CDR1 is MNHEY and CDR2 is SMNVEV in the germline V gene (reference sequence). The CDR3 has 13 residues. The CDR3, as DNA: TGTGCCAGCAGTTTTGCCAAACACAATGAGCAGTTCTTC. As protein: CASSFAKHNEQFF.

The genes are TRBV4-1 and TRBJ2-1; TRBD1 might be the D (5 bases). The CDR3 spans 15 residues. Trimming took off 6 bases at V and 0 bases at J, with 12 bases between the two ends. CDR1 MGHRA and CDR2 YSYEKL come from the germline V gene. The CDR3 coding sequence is TGCGCCAGCAGTTACCAGGGTAGCTCCTACAATGAGCAGTTCTTC. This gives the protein CASSYQGSSYNEQFF.

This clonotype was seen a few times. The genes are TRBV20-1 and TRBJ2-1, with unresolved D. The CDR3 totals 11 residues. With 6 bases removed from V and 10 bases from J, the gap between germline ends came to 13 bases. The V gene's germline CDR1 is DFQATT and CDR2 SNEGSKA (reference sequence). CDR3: CSAVRIGEQFF. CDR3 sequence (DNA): TGCAGTGCCGTCCGCATCGGGGAGCAGTTCTTC.

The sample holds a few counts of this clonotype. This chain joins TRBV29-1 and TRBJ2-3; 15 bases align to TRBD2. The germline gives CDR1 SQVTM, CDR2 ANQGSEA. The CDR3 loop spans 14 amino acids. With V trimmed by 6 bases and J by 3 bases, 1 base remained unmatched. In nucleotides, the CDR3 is TGCAGCGTGGGGACTAGCGGGAGGACAGATACGCAGTATTTT. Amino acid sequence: CSVGTSGRTDTQYF.

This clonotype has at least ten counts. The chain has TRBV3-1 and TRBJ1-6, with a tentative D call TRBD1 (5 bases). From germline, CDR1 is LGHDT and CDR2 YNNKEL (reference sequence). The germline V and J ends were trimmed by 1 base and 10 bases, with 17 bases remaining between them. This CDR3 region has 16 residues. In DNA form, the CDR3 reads TGTGCCAGCAGCCAAGTCGGGACTCCCCGTGGGTCACCCCTCCACTTT. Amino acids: CASSQVGTPRGSPLHF. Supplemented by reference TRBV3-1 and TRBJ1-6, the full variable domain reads DTAVSQTPKYLVTQMGNDKSIKCEQNLGHDTMYWYKQDSKKFLKIMFSYNNKELIINETVPNRFSPKSPDKAHLNLHINSLELGDSAVYFCASSQVGTPRGSPLHFGNGTRLTVT.

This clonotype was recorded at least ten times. This chain's CDR3 is CASRSGGEGELFF. DNA of the CDR3: TGTGCCAGCCGCTCCGGCGGGGAAGGGGAGCTGTTTTTT. The J gene is TRBJ2-2, the V gene TRBV7-9; possibly TRBD2 for D (6 bases). The CDR3 has 13 residues. The germline V gene encodes CDR1 SEHNR and CDR2 FQNEAQ (reference sequence). Trimming pared 8 bases from V and 8 bases from J, leaving 15 bases between.

The CDR3 loop reads CASWKGGISPLHF. For the CDR3, the DNA is TGTGCCAGCTGGAAAGGGGGGATTTCACCCCTCCACTTT. V gene TRBV27 combines with J gene TRBJ1-6, with a weak D call TRBD1 (6 bases). The germline V gene encodes CDR1 MNHEY and CDR2 SMNVEV (reference sequence). Deletions cut 8 bases from V and 9 bases from J, with 14 bases between. This CDR3 comprises 13 residues.

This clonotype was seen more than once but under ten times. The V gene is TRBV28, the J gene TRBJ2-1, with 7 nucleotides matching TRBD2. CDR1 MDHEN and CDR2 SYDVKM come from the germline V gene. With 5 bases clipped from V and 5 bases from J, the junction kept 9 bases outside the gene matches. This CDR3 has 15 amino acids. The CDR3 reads CASSPAGTNDNEQFF. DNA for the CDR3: TGTGCCAGCAGTCCAGCGGGGACGAACGACAATGAGCAGTTCTTC.

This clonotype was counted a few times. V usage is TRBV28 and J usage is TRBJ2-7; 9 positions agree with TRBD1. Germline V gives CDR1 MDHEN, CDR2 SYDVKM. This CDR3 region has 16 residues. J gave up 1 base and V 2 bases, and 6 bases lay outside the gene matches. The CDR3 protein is CASSLIWDRASYEQYF. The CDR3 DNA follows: TGTGCCAGCAGTTTAATCTGGGACAGGGCGTCCTACGAGCAGTACTTC.

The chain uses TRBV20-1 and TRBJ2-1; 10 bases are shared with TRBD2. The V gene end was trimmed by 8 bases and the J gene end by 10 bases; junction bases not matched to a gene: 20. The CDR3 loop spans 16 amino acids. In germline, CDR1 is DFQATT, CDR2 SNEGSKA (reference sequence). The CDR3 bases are TGCAGTCTCATCCCCATTAGCGGGAGGACCGCGGGGGAGCAGTTCTTC. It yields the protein CSLIPISGRTAGEQFF.

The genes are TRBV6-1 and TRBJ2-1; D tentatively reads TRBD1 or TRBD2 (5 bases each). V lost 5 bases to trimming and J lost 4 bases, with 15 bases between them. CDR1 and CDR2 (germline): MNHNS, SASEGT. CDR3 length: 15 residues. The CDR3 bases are TGTGCCAGCAGTCGCCCGGGACCTAAATACAATGAGCAGTTCTTC. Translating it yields CASSRPGPKYNEQFF.